Each of the 5 T cell receptor beta chains below was sequenced from the same sample in a study of T cell responses to AZD1222 COVID-19 vaccine. Clones were read by immunoSEQ multiplex PCR, and TCRdb kept only the in-frame ones, dropping some. The sample includes around 130,000 clones, roughly 89% of them seen just once. This material consisted of peripheral blood, taken 28 days after the second AZD1222 dose. The receptors originated from an adult who received the AZD1222 COVID-19 vaccine.

The chain employs TRBV15 and TRBJ1-2, with 7 positions matching TRBD1. The trim removed 4 bases at V and 8 bases at J, leaving 13 bases unmatched. The germline V gene has CDR1 LNHNV and CDR2 YYDKDF (reference sequence). This CDR3 has 15 residues. The DNA of the CDR3 is TGTGCCACCAGCACCCTTGAGGGGGCATCAGAGGGCTACACCTTC. This encodes CATSTLEGASEGYTF.

The V gene is TRBV4-3, the J gene TRBJ1-6; D remains unclear. Germline V gene sequence: CDR1 LGHNA, CDR2 YSLEER. The V and J ends lost 0 bases and 4 bases respectively, with 16 bases between them. The CDR3 sequence is 18 residues long. The CDR3 loop reads CASSQEVRQVEYNSPLHF. The CDR3 DNA reads TGCGCCAGCAGCCAAGAAGTGAGGCAGGTGGAGTATAATTCACCCCTCCACTTT.

The CDR3 region is CASSSQGPSNTGELFF. CDR3 nucleotides: TGCGCCAGCAGCTCCCAGGGGCCCTCGAACACCGGGGAGCTGTTTTTT. The genes are TRBV5-1 and TRBJ2-2; perhaps TRBD1 as D (6 bases). V was trimmed by 3 bases and J by 0 bases, leaving 12 bases between them. Looked up from germline, CDR1 is SGHRS and CDR2 is YFSETQ. This CDR3 has 16 amino acids.

The gene calls are TRBV6-4 and TRBJ2-1; 9 bases are shared with TRBD2. The length of the CDR3 is 13 residues. J was trimmed by 9 bases and V by 10 bases; bases with no gene match: 10. In germline, CDR1 is MRHNA, CDR2 SNTAGT. In DNA, the CDR3 is TGTGCCACCGCAGGGACTAGCCTGGGTGAGCAGTTCTTC. Translation gives CATAGTSLGEQFF.

J is TRBJ1-1 and V is TRBV5-6; the D is unclear. The germline V and J ends were trimmed by 1 base and 7 bases, with 8 bases remaining between them. The CDR3 is 12 amino acids. Germline V lookup: CDR1 SGHDT, CDR2 YYEEEE. DNA for the CDR3: TGTGCCAGCAGCTTGATCGACGGTGAAGCTTTCTTT. It is translated as CASSLIDGEAFF.